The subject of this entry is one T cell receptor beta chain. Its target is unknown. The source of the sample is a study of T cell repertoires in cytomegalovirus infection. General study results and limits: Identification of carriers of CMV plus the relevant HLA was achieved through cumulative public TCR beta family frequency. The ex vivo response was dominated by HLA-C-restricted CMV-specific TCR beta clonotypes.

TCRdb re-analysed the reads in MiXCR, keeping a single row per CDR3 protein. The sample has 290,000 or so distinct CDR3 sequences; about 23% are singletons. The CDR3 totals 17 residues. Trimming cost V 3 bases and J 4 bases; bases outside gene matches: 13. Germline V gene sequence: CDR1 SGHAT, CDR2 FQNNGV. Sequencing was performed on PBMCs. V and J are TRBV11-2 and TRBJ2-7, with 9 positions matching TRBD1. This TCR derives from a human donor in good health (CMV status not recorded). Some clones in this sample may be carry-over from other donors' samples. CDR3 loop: CASSFTAFGTGIYEQYF. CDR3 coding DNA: TGTGCCAGCAGCTTTACCGCTTTCGGGACAGGGATATACGAGCAGTACTTC.